This T cell receptor (beta chain) emerged from a study of blood T cell repertoires in COVID-19. The CDR3 sequence is 16 residues long. V was pared by 4 bases and J by 2 bases, with 10 bases of the junction left unmatched. The germline CDR1 and CDR2 sequences are SGHNT and YYREEE (reference sequence). TCRdb's copy holds only in-frame clones and misses some; the assay was immunoSEQ multiplex PCR. The table includes fewer than 200,000 clones, approximately 82% detected once. Material for sequencing was PBMCs or T cells enriched from blood (not recorded which). The clonotype originates from a woman aged 45 to 65 in a cohort exposed to, infected with or recovered from COVID-19 (not recorded which). The V call is TRBV5-4, the J call TRBJ2-3, with 7 nucleotides matching TRBD1. In DNA, the CDR3 is TGTGCCAGCAGCGCCAAGCGACAGGGCTTCACAGATACGCAGTATTTT. Translated: CASSAKRQGFTDTQYF.